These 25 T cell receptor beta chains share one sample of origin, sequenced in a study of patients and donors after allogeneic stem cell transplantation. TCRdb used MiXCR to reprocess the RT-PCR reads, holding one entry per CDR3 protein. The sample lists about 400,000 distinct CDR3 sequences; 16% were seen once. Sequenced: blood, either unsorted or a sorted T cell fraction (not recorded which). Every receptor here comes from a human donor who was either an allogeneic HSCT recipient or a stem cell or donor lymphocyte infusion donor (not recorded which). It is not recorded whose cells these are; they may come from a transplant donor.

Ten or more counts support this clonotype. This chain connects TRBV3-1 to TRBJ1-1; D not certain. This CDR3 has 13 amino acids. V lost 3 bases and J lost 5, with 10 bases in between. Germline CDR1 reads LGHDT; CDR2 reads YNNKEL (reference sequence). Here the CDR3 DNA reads TGTGCCAGCAGCCAGATACCCCGAACTGAAGCTTTCTTT. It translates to CASSQIPRTEAFF.

The CDR3 coding sequence is TGTGCCAGCAGCTCCTTACCGGCGAACACTGAAGCTTTCTTT. Translating gives CASSSLPANTEAFF. The J gene is TRBJ1-1, the V gene TRBV5-6; the D is unclear. The CDR3 runs to 14 residues. Germline V gene lookup returns CDR1 SGHDT and CDR2 YYEEEE. Trimming cost V 3 bases and J 1 base, with 10 bases left between them.

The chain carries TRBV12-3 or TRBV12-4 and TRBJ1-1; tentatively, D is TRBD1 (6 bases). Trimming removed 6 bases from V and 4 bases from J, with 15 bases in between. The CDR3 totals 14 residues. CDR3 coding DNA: TGTGCCAGCAGCCTTCAGGGGACTAGCACTGAAGCTTTCTTT. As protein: CASSLQGTSTEAFF.

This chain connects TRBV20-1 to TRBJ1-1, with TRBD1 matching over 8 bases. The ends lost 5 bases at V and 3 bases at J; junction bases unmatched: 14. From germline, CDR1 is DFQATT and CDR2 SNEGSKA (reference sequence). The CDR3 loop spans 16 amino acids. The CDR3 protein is CSAQDREGSGYTEAFF. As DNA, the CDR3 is TGCAGTGCTCAGGACAGGGAGGGGTCTGGGTACACTGAAGCTTTCTTT.

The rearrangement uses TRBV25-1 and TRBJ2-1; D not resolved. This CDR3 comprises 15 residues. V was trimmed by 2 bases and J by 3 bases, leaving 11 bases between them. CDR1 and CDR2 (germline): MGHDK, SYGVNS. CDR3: CASSEAHNLYNEQFF. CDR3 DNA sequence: TGTGCCAGCAGTGAAGCTCACAACCTCTACAATGAGCAGTTCTTC.

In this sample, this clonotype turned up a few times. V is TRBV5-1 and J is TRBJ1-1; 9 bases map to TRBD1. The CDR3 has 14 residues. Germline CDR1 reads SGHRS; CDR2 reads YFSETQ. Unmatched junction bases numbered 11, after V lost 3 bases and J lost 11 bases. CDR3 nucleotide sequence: TGCGCCAGCAGCTCAGCCGGACAGGGGTACGGGGCTTTCTTT. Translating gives CASSSAGQGYGAFF.

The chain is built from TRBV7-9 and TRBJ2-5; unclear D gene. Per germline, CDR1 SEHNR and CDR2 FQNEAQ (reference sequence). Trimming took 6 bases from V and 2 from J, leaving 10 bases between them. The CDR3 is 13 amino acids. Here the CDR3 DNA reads TGTGCCAGCAGACCAGATAAGCAAGAGACCCAGTACTTC. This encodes CASRPDKQETQYF.

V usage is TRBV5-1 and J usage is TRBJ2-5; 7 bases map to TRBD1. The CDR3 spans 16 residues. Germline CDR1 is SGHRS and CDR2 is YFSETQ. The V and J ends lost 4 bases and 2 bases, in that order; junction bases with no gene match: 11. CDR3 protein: CASSAPGQLRQETQYF. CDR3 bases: TGCGCCAGCAGCGCACCGGGACAGCTAAGACAAGAGACCCAGTACTTC.

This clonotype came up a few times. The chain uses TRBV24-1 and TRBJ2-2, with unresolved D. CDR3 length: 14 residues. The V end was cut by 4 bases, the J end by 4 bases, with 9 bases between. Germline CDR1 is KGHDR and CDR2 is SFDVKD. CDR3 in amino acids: CATSDPSGTGELFF. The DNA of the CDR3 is TGTGCCACCAGTGACCCCTCGGGCACCGGGGAGCTGTTTTTT.

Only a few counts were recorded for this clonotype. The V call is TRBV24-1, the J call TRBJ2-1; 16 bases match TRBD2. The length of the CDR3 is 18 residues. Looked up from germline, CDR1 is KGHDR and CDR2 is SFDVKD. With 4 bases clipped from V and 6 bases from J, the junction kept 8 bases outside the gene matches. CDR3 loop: CATSDPGTSGRALNEQFF. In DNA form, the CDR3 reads TGTGCCACCAGTGACCCGGGGACTAGCGGGAGGGCCCTCAATGAGCAGTTCTTC.

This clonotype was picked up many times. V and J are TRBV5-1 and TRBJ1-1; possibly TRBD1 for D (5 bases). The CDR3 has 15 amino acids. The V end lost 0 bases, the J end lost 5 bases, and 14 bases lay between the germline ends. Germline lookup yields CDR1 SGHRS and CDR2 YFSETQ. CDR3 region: CASSLDEGRATEAFF. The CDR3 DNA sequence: TGCGCCAGCAGCTTGGATGAGGGGAGGGCAACTGAAGCTTTCTTT.

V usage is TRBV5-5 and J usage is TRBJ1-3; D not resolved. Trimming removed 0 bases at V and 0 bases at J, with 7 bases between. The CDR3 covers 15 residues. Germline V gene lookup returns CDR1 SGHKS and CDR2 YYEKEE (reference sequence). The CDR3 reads CASSLDPSSGNTIYF. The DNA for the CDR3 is TGTGCCAGCAGCTTGGATCCAAGCTCTGGAAACACCATATATTTT.

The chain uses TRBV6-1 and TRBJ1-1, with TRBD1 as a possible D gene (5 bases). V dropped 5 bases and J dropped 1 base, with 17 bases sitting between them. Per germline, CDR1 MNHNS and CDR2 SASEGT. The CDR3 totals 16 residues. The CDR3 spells CASSKHRTPRNTEAFF. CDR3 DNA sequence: TGTGCCAGCAGTAAACACAGGACTCCTCGGAACACTGAAGCTTTCTTT.

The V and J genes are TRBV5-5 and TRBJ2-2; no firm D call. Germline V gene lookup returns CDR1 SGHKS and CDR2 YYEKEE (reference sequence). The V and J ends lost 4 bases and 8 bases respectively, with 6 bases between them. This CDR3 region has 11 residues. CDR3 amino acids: CASSVRGELFF. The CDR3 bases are TGTGCCAGCAGCGTACGTGGGGAGCTGTTTTTT.

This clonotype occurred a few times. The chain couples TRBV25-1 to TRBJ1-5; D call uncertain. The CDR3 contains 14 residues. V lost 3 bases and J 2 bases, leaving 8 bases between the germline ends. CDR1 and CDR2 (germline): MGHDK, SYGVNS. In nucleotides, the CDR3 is TGTGCCAGCAGTGAGACCTCGGGCAATCAGCCCCAGCATTTT. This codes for CASSETSGNQPQHF.

The CDR3 region has the DNA TGTGCCAGCAGTTCCCTCCTAACTAGCACAGATACGCAGTATTTT. Translated, it gives CASSSLLTSTDTQYF. The rearrangement uses TRBV27 and TRBJ2-3; D is unclear. This CDR3 comprises 15 residues. V was trimmed by 4 bases and J by 0 bases, leaving 11 bases between them. From germline, CDR1 is MNHEY and CDR2 SMNVEV (reference sequence).

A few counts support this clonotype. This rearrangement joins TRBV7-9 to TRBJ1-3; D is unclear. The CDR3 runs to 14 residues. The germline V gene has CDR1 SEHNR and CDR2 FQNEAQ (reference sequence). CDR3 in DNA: TGTGCAAATAACCCGGATATCTCTGGAAACACCATATATTTT. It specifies CANNPDISGNTIYF.

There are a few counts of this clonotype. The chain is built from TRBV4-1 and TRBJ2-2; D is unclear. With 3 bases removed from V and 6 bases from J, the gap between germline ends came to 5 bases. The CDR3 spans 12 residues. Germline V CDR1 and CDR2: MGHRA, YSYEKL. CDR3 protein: CASSQIAGELFF. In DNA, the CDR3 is TGCGCCAGCAGCCAGATTGCCGGGGAGCTGTTTTTT.

The CDR3 loop is CASSLTGNSYEQYF. CDR3 DNA: TGCGCCAGCAGCCTTACGGGGAACTCCTACGAGCAGTACTTC. V and J are TRBV5-1 and TRBJ2-7; weak D call: TRBD2 (5 bases). Per germline, CDR1 SGHRS and CDR2 YFSETQ. V lost 4 bases and J 0 bases, leaving 11 bases between the germline ends. The CDR3 loop spans 14 amino acids.

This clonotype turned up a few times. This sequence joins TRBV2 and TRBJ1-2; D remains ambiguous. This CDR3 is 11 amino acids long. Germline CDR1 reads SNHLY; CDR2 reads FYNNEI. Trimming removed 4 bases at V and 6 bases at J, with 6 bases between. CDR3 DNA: TGTGCCAGCAGTGTAAGCGATGGCTACACCTTC. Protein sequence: CASSVSDGYTF.

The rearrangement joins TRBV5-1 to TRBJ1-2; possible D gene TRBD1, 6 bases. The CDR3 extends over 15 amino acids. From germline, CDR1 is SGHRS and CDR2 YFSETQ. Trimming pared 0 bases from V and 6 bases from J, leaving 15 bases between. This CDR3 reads CASSLGDRSGNGYTF. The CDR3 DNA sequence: TGCGCCAGCAGCTTGGGCGACAGGTCTGGTAATGGCTACACCTTC.

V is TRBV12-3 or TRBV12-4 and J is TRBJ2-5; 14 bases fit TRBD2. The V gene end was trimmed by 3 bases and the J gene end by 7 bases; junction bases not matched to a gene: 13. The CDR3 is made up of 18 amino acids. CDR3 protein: CASSLNLGGLAGVVTQYF. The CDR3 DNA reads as TGTGCCAGCAGTTTGAATCTGGGGGGACTAGCGGGAGTAGTGACCCAGTACTTC.

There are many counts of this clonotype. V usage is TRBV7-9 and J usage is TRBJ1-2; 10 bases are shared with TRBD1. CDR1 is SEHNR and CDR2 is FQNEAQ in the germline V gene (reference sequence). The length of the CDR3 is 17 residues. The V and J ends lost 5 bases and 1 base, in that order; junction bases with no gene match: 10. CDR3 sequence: CASSVRDRGQYNYGYTF. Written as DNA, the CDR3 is TGTGCCAGCAGCGTACGGGACAGGGGCCAGTATAACTATGGCTACACCTTC.

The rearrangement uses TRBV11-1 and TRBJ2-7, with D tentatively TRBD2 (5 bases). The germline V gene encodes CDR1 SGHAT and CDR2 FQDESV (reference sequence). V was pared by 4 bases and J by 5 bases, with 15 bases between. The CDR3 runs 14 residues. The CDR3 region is CASSSDIGVHEQYF. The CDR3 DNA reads TGTGCCAGCAGCTCAGATATCGGGGTCCACGAGCAGTACTTC.

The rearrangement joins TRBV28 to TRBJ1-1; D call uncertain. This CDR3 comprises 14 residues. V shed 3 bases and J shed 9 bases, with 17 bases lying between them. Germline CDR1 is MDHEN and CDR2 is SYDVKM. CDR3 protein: CASSLRQVRSKAFF. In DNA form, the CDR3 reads TGTGCCAGCAGTTTGCGGCAGGTCCGGTCTAAAGCTTTCTTT.